One and the same sample provided the 8 T cell receptor beta chains below, sequenced in a study of blood T cells in healthy people across ages. The second PCR ran about 6 to 11 cycles with a sample-barcoded 5' primer and J-beta primers. Each CDR3 protein is one row after TCRdb ran MiXCR on the 5' RACE reads. The sample holds some 800,000 distinct CDR3 sequences; around a quarter are singletons and the top ten take approximately 4%. The sample was also linked to a second study, of T cells of mothers and their children.

The sequencing input was blood. These TCRs come from a boy between 5 and 17 years old in good health.

The chain uses TRBV2 and TRBJ2-7; 7 bases are a match to TRBD1. Trimming took 3 bases from V and 3 from J; bases not matched to a gene: 5. This CDR3 has 14 amino acids. From germline, CDR1 is SNHLY and CDR2 FYNNEI. Here the CDR3 DNA reads TGTGCCAGCAGTGAGCAGGGGGTGGGCTACGAGCAGTACTTC. It codes for CASSEQGVGYEQYF.

This clonotype has a handful of counts. V and J are TRBV7-9 and TRBJ2-7; TRBD1 aligns across 7 bases. This CDR3 is built from 14 residues. Germline CDR1 SEHNR, CDR2 FQNEAQ (reference sequence). The V segment lost 4 bases and the J segment 3 bases; nucleotides outside the gene matches: 6. The CDR3, as DNA: TGTGCCAGCAGCTCCCGGGACAGATACTACGAGCAGTACTTC. The encoded protein is CASSSRDRYYEQYF.

V gene TRBV4-3 combines with J gene TRBJ2-7; TRBD2 aligns across 7 bases. CDR3 length: 16 residues. Germline values: CDR1 LGHNA, CDR2 YSLEER. V shed 2 bases, J shed 1 base, and the junction held 8 bases outside the gene matches. The CDR3 DNA follows: TGCGCCAGCAGCCAATCGAGGGCGGGAGAGTCCTACGAGCAGTACTTC. Its translation is CASSQSRAGESYEQYF.

This sequence joins TRBV4-2 and TRBJ2-1; TRBD2 matches 7 bases. Germline-derived CDR1 and CDR2 are LGHNA and YNFKEQ. Unmatched junction bases numbered 8, after V lost 6 bases and J lost 3 bases. The CDR3 covers 15 residues. This chain's CDR3 is CASREAGTNYNEQFF. The CDR3 nucleotides are TGTGCCAGCAGGGAAGCCGGGACTAACTACAATGAGCAGTTCTTC.

This sequence joins TRBV28 and TRBJ1-3; the D is unclear. Trimming removed 7 bases at V and 3 bases at J, with 7 bases between. This CDR3 spans 12 amino acids. Germline lookup yields CDR1 MDHEN and CDR2 SYDVKM. CDR3 nucleotide sequence: TGTGCCAGCAAGGAAAGTGGAAACACCATATATTTT. Translation gives CASKESGNTIYF.

The chain couples TRBV29-1 to TRBJ1-1; 11 positions match TRBD1. CDR1 SQVTM and CDR2 ANQGSEA come from the germline V gene. The V gene end was trimmed by 7 bases and the J gene end by 3 bases; junction bases not matched to a gene: 4. The CDR3 is 13 amino acids. The chain's CDR3 is CSARDRGDTEAFF. The CDR3 nucleotides read TGCAGCGCAAGGGACAGGGGGGACACTGAAGCTTTCTTT.

The J gene is TRBJ2-5, the V gene TRBV28; D uncertain. This CDR3 is 14 amino acids long. Germline-derived CDR1 and CDR2 are MDHEN and SYDVKM. Trimming shortened V by 3 bases and J by 4 bases, and 12 bases separated the two germline ends. DNA for the CDR3: TGTGCCAGCAGTTTCCCGGGCAGAGGAGAGACCCAGTACTTC. As protein: CASSFPGRGETQYF.

This clonotype was recorded a few times. The junction departs from the called germline gene at one end, perhaps through a read error. The chain employs TRBV4-3 and TRBJ1-4, with D maybe TRBD1 (5 bases). Germline values: CDR1 LGHNA, CDR2 YSLEER. The CDR3 loop spans 14 amino acids. The CDR3 protein is CASSVTGTGEKLVF. In DNA form, the CDR3 reads TGCGCCAGCAGCGTGACTGGGACGGGCGAAAAACTGGTTTTT.